This T cell receptor (beta chain) was obtained from a study of T-cell memory formation after mild COVID-19. Study-wide results and limits: Specificity for SARS-CoV-2 was not confirmed among the second-wave clones peaking on day 37. Among contracting clones, CD4+ were mainly CM/EM and CD8+ enriched in EMRA.

Germline V gives CDR1 GTSNPN, CDR2 SVGIG (reference sequence). The CDR3 has 11 amino acids. Trimming left V 3 bases short and J 7 bases short, with 9 bases between. MiXCR, applied by TCRdb to the 5' RACE reads, yields one record per CDR3 protein. The sample has some 130,000 distinct CDR3 sequences, about 16% seen once. This clonotype was seen a few times. Its antigen is not identified. The TCR comes from an adult woman who had mild COVID-19 (a few samples of this study predate the infection). Cell type and time point are not known. The chain has TRBV30 and TRBJ1-2; a weak D match, TRBD1 (6 bases). Sequencing input: PBMCs or a T cell subset sorted from them (not recorded which). The DNA of the CDR3 is TGTGCCTGGAGCACAGGGACTGGCTACACCTTC. As protein: CAWSTGTGYTF.